This TCR beta chain was observed in a study of shared clonotypes between healthy human individuals. Trimming cost V 2 bases and J 5 bases, with 14 bases left between them. The CDR3 is made up of 14 amino acids. Germline V gene data show CDR1 as SGHRS and CDR2 as YFSETQ. Researchers partitioned CD4+ cells into CD45RA+ naive and CD45RA-negative memory subsets. Sequencing was performed with immunoSEQ multiplex PCR; in TCRdb, only in-frame clones are kept and a portion is missing. The repertoire has 2 million to 2.5 million clones, approximately 94% of them found once; the top ten carry less than 0.15%. Whole-study findings and limits: Only blood samples were collected, and tissue repertoires likely differ. Non-shared clonotypes showed lower generation probabilities than clonotypes common to all four donors.

Turning to this clone: What it binds is not known.

Sequenced input: naive CD4+ T cells sorted from blood. Regarding subset: CD45RA+ positively selected. V is TRBV5-1 and J is TRBJ2-7, with D unresolved. The clonotype was recovered from a man aged 18-30 years in good health. The CDR3 sequence: CASSFTVLTHEQYF. The CDR3 nucleotides are TGCGCCAGCAGCTTTACGGTTTTAACCCACGAGCAGTACTTC.